The 21 T cell receptor beta chains in this list originate from one sample, sequenced in a study of blood T cell repertoires in COVID-19. This table comes from immunoSEQ multiplex PCR, and its TCRdb copy is limited to in-frame clones, with some not included. This sample has approximately 70,000 clones; just over 90% occur once, and the top ten carry around 5%. Sequencing input: peripheral blood. The receptors were sampled from a woman aged 18-29 years with acute or convalescent COVID-19.

Details on this clone: At one end, the junction sequence differs from germline, possibly due to a read error. The gene calls are TRBV29-1 and TRBJ1-1, with 11 bases aligning to TRBD1. This CDR3 contains 12 residues. Germline V gene lookup returns CDR1 SQVTM and CDR2 ANQGSEA. CDR3 DNA: TGCAGCGTCTCCGGGACAGGGGGTAAGCCCTCCTTT. Translation: CSVSGTGGKPSF.

The chain employs TRBV19 and TRBJ2-1; 10 positions match TRBD2. Per the germline V gene, CDR1 is LNHDA and CDR2 is SQIVND (reference sequence). This CDR3 spans 16 amino acids. J gave up 3 bases and V 6 bases, and 8 bases lay outside the gene matches. CDR3 amino acids: CASSTSGVNDYNEQFF. In DNA, the CDR3 is TGTGCCAGTAGCACTAGCGGGGTAAACGACTACAATGAGCAGTTCTTC.

The table lists this clone with a count of one. The chain links TRBV30 to TRBJ2-1; 10 positions agree with TRBD2. The trim removed 3 bases at V and 10 bases at J, leaving 9 bases unmatched. The CDR3 sequence is 14 residues long. CDR1 and CDR2 (germline): GTSNPN, SVGIG (reference sequence). The CDR3 here is CAWSGLADLGEQFF. CDR3 coding DNA: TGTGCCTGGAGCGGACTAGCGGACCTTGGGGAGCAGTTCTTC. The full variable domain, completed using reference TRBV30 and TRBJ2-1, is SQTIHQWPATLVQPVGSPLSLECTVEGTSNPNLYWYRQAAGRGLQLLFYSVGIGQISSEVPQNLSASRPQDRQFILSSKKLLLSDSGFYLCAWSGLADLGEQFFGPGTRLTVL.

This chain connects TRBV7-8 to TRBJ1-2; D may be TRBD1 (6 bases). Looked up from germline, CDR1 is SGHVS and CDR2 is FQNEAQ. V was pared by 2 bases and J by 4 bases, with 14 bases between. This CDR3 region has 15 residues. Here the CDR3 reads CASSLTTGFAYGYTF. For the CDR3, the DNA is TGTGCCAGCAGCTTAACGACAGGTTTTGCCTATGGCTACACCTTC.

The V gene is TRBV11-2, the J gene TRBJ2-1, with 8 positions matching TRBD1. This CDR3 comprises 15 residues. Germline assignment: CDR1 SGHAT and CDR2 FQNNGV. V dropped 5 bases and J dropped 9; count of bases not matched to a gene: 12. In nucleotides, the CDR3 is TGTGCCAGCAGCACTTGGACAGGGTCGGACGGTGAGCAGTTCTTC. It codes for CASSTWTGSDGEQFF.

The CDR3 DNA reads as TGCGCCAGCAGACCTGAGCGACAGTCAGATACGCAGTATTTT. Its translation is CASRPERQSDTQYF. V and J are TRBV5-1 and TRBJ2-3; perhaps TRBD1 as D (5 bases). CDR3 length: 14 amino acids. V dropped 5 bases and J dropped 4 bases, with 14 bases sitting between them. Per germline, CDR1 SGHRS and CDR2 YFSETQ. The variable domain in full, completed from reference TRBV5-1 and TRBJ2-3, reads KAGVTQTPRYLIKTRGQQVTLSCSPISGHRSVSWYQQTPGQGLQFLFEYFSETQRNKGNFPGRFSGRQFSNSRSEMNVSTLELGDSALYLCASRPERQSDTQYFGPGTRLTVL.

This chain uses TRBV7-2 with TRBJ2-1, with TRBD1 matching over 8 bases. CDR1 and CDR2 (germline): SGHTA, FQGNSA. V was clipped by 3 bases and J by 2 bases; unmatched bases: 3. CDR3 length: 15 amino acids. CDR3 sequence reads: CASSFRTGTYNEQFF. As DNA, the CDR3 is TGTGCCAGCAGCTTTCGGACAGGGACCTACAATGAGCAGTTCTTC.

The V gene is TRBV5-1, the J gene TRBJ2-5, with D unclear. The CDR3 loop spans 15 amino acids. The V gene lost 1 base and the J gene lost 5 bases, with 15 bases spanning the gap. Germline lookup yields CDR1 SGHRS and CDR2 YFSETQ. CDR3 region: CASSLKSAPRETQYF. In nucleotides, the CDR3 is TGCGCCAGCAGCTTGAAGAGCGCCCCTAGGGAGACCCAGTACTTC.

The V and J genes are TRBV2 and TRBJ2-5, with D possibly TRBD1 on 6 matching bases. The CDR3 runs to 15 residues. Trimming took off 6 bases at V and 5 bases at J, with 19 bases between the two ends. CDR1 is SNHLY and CDR2 is FYNNEI in the germline V gene. CDR3 coding DNA: TGTGCCAGCAGGAACCGGGACACCGCTGGGGAGACCCAGTACTTC. Translated, it gives CASRNRDTAGETQYF.

The V and J genes are TRBV30 and TRBJ1-4; D is undetermined. The CDR3 extends over 14 amino acids. Trimming took off 0 bases at V and 3 bases at J, with 8 bases between the two ends. From germline, CDR1 is GTSNPN and CDR2 SVGIG (reference sequence). CDR3 bases: TGTGCCTGGAGTGTACGAGGATCTAATGAAAAACTGTTTTTT. This gives the protein CAWSVRGSNEKLFF.

V gene TRBV14 combines with J gene TRBJ2-7, with D hard to call. V gave up 1 base and J gave up 0 bases, with 10 bases separating them. From germline, CDR1 is SGHDN and CDR2 FVKESK. The CDR3 is 15 residues long. The DNA for the CDR3 is TGTGCCAGCAGCCAAGGGCCCGCCAACTCCTACGAGCAGTACTTC. Residues: CASSQGPANSYEQYF.

This clone showed up just a few times. The chain joins TRBV7-9 to TRBJ1-1; D gene unclear. The CDR3 extends over 12 amino acids. The ends were cut back, 5 bases at V and 3 bases at J, with 7 bases in the middle. Germline V lookup: CDR1 SEHNR, CDR2 FQNEAQ (reference sequence). The CDR3 sequence: CASSLSDTEAFF. In nucleotides, the CDR3 is TGTGCCAGCAGCCTAAGCGACACTGAAGCTTTCTTT.

The chain employs TRBV19 and TRBJ2-7, with 8 bases aligning to TRBD1. V shed 3 bases, J shed 6 bases, and the junction held 10 bases outside the gene matches. CDR3 size: 15 residues. CDR1 is LNHDA, CDR2 SQIVND, per germline (reference sequence). The CDR3 DNA follows: TGTGCCAGTAGTATGACGACAGGGGTTCCGGGCGAGCAGTACTTC. It translates to CASSMTTGVPGEQYF.

CDR3 sequence (DNA): TGTGCCAGCAGCTTCACAGGGGGCGGAGTGGACATTCAGTACTTC. Amino acid sequence: CASSFTGGGVDIQYF. V is TRBV11-2 and J is TRBJ2-4; 9 bases agree with TRBD1. The CDR3 consists of 15 residues. V lost 3 bases and J lost 8; bases outside the gene matches: 8. Germline CDR1 reads SGHAT; CDR2 reads FQNNGV.

On this clone itself: The sample holds other DNA sequences that translate to the same CDR3. The chain uses TRBV19 and TRBJ1-5, with TRBD1 as a possible D gene (5 bases). Trimming removed 3 bases at V and 2 bases at J, with 11 bases between. Germline lookup yields CDR1 LNHDA and CDR2 SQIVND (reference sequence). This CDR3 region has 15 residues. The CDR3 region has the DNA TGTGCCAGTAGTATCGGGCAGGGCGGCAATCAGCCCCAGCATTTT. Amino acids: CASSIGQGGNQPQHF.

This chain connects TRBV7-2 to TRBJ1-2; D might be TRBD1 (5 bases). CDR3 size: 13 residues. The V end lost 3 bases, the J end lost 5 bases, and 10 bases lay between the germline ends. Germline V lookup: CDR1 SGHTA, CDR2 FQGNSA. The CDR3 spells CASSFQEGYGYTF. DNA for the CDR3: TGTGCCAGCAGCTTCCAGGAGGGGTATGGCTACACCTTC.

This clone was observed a handful of times. The chain recombines TRBV6-2 or TRBV6-3 with TRBJ2-2; possibly TRBD2 for D (6 bases). Germline CDR1 is MNHEY and CDR2 is SVGEGT. The ends were cut back, 4 bases at V and 4 bases at J, with 13 bases in the middle. This CDR3 contains 15 residues. The CDR3 nucleotides are TGTGCCAGCAGTTCCCCGACTAGAAGCACCGGGGAGCTGTTTTTT. Protein sequence: CASSSPTRSTGELFF.

The CDR3 sequence: CASSLETTENSPLHF. The CDR3 DNA reads as TGTGCCAGCAGCTTAGAGACGACAGAGAATTCACCCCTCCACTTT. This chain connects TRBV7-9 to TRBJ1-6; tentatively, D is TRBD1 (5 bases). CDR1 is SEHNR and CDR2 is FQNEAQ in the germline V gene (reference sequence). The ends were cut back, 1 base at V and 7 bases at J, with 11 bases in the middle. The CDR3 runs 15 residues.

This sequence joins TRBV7-2 and TRBJ2-7; the D is unclear. This CDR3 has 12 amino acids. Germline V gene lookup returns CDR1 SGHTA and CDR2 FQGNSA. The germline V and J ends were trimmed by 3 bases and 3 bases, with 6 bases remaining between them. Here the CDR3 DNA reads TGTGCCAGCAGCTTCCCGGGCTACGAGCAGTACTTC. It is translated as CASSFPGYEQYF. Full variable domain (outside the CDR3, taken from reference TRBV7-2 and TRBJ2-7): GAGVSQSPSNKVTEKGKDVELRCDPISGHTALYWYRQSLGQGLEFLIYFQGNSAPDKSGLPSDRFSAERTGGSVSTLTIQRTQQEDSAVYLCASSFPGYEQYFGPGTRLTVT.

The chain combines TRBV6-6 with TRBJ2-5; D not resolved. Germline loops: CDR1 MNHNY, CDR2 SVGAGI (reference sequence). Deletions cut 0 bases from V and 1 base from J, with 6 bases between. The CDR3 consists of 14 residues. CDR3 bases: TGTGCCAGCAGTTACTCGTACAGCCAAGAGACCCAGTACTTC. Translated, it gives CASSYSYSQETQYF.

The chain carries TRBV7-9 and TRBJ1-2; 7 bases line up with TRBD1. Germline trimming cut 1 base from V and 9 bases from J; bases unmatched to any gene: 2. Germline V gives CDR1 SEHNR, CDR2 FQNEAQ (reference sequence). The CDR3 loop spans 12 amino acids. The CDR3 is CASSLEQGRYTF. DNA of the CDR3: TGTGCCAGCAGCTTAGAACAGGGGCGCTACACCTTC. Looking up the rest from reference TRBV7-9 and TRBJ1-2 gives the full variable domain: DTGVSQNPRHKITKRGQNVTFRCDPISEHNRLYWYRQTLGQGPEFLTYFQNEAQLEKSRLLSDRFSAERPKGSFSTLEIQRTEQGDSAMYLCASSLEQGRYTFGSGTRLTVV.